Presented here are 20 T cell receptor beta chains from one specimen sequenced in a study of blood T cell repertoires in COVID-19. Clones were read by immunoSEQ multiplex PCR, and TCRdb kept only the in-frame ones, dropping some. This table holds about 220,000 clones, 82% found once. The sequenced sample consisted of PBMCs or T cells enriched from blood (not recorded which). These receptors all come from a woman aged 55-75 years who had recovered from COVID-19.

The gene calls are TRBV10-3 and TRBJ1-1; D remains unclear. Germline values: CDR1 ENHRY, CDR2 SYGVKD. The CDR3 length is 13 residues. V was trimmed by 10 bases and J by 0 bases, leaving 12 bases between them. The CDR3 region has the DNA TGTGCCACCGCGGAATTGGTGAACACTGAAGCTTTCTTT. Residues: CATAELVNTEAFF.

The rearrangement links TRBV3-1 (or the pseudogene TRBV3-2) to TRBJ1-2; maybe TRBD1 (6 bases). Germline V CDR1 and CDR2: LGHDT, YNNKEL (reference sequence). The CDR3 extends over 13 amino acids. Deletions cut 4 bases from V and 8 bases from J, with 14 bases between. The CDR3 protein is CASSPQGSGGYTF. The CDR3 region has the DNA TGTGCCAGCAGCCCACAGGGTTCAGGAGGCTACACCTTC.

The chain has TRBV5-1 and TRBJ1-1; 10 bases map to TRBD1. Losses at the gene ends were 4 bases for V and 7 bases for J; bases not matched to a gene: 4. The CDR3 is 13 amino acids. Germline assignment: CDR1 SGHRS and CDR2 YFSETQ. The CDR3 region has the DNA TGCGCCAGCAGCCTGGGACAGGGGAGTGAAGCTTTCTTT. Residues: CASSLGQGSEAFF. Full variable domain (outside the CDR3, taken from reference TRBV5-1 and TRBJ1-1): KAGVTQTPRYLIKTRGQQVTLSCSPISGHRSVSWYQQTPGQGLQFLFEYFSETQRNKGNFPGRFSGRQFSNSRSEMNVSTLELGDSALYLCASSLGQGSEAFFGQGTRLTVV.

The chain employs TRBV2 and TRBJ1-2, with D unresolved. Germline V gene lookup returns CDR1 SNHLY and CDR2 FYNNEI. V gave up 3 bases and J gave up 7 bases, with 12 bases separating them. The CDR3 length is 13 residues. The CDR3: CASSDTAGRGYTF. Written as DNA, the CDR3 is TGTGCCAGCAGTGATACGGCGGGTCGTGGCTACACCTTC. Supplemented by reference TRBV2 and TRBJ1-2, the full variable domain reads EPEVTQTPSHQVTQMGQEVILRCVPISNHLYFYWYRQILGQKVEFLVSFYNNEISEKSEIFDDQFSVERPDGSNFTLKIRSTKLEDSAMYFCASSDTAGRGYTFGSGTRLTVV.

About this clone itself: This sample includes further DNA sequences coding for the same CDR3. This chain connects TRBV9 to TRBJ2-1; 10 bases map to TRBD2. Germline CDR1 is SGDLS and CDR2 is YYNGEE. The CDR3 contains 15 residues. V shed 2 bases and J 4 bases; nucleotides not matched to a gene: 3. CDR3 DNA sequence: TGTGCCAGCAGCGTCGGGACTAGCGTATACAATGAGCAGTTCTTC. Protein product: CASSVGTSVYNEQFF.

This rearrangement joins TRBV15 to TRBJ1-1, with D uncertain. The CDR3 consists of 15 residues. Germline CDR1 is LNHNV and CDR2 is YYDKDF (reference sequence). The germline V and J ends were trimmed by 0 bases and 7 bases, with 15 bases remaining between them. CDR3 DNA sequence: TGTGCCACCAGCAGAGATCGGGTGGAGGGTCTTGAAGCTTTCTTT. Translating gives CATSRDRVEGLEAFF.

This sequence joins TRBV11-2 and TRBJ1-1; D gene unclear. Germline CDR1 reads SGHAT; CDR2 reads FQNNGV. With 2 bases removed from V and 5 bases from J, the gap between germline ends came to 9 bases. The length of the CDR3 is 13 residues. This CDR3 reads CASSLNRDTEAFF. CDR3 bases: TGTGCCAGCAGCTTAAATCGCGATACTGAAGCTTTCTTT.

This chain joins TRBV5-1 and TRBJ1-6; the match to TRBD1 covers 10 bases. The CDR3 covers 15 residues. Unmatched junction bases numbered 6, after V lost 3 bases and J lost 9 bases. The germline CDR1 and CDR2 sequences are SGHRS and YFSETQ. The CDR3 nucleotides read TGCGCCAGCAGCTCGACAGGGGGCGTGGGTTCACCCCTCCACTTT. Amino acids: CASSSTGGVGSPLHF.

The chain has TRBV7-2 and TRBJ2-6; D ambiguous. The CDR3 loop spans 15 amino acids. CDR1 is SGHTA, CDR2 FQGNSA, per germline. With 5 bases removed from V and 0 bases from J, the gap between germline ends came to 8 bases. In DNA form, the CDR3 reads TGTGCCAGCAGCCACGATAGCTCTGGGGCCAACGTCCTGACTTTC. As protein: CASSHDSSGANVLTF.

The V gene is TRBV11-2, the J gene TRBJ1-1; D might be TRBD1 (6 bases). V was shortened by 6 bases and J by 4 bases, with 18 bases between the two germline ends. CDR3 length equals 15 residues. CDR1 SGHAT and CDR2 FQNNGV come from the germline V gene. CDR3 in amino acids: CASRQQGQAVTEAFF. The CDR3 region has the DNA TGTGCCAGCAGGCAACAGGGACAAGCGGTCACTGAAGCTTTCTTT.

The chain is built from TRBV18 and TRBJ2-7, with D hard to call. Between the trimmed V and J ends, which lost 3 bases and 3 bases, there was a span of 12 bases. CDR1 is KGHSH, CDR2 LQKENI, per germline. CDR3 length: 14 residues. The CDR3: CASSPPQKNYEQYF. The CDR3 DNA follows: TGTGCCAGCTCACCGCCCCAGAAAAACTACGAGCAGTACTTC.

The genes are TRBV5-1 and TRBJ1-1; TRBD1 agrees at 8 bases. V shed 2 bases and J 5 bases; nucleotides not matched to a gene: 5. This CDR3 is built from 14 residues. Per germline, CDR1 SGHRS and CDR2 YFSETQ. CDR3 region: CASSLKQGETEAFF. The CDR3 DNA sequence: TGCGCCAGCAGCTTAAAACAGGGGGAAACTGAAGCTTTCTTT.

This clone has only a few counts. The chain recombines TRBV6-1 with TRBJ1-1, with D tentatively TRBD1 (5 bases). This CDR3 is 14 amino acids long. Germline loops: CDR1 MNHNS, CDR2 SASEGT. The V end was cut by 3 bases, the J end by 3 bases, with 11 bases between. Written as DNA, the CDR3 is TGTGCCAGCAGTGAGTGGGGGAGGGACACTGAAGCTTTCTTT. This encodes CASSEWGRDTEAFF.

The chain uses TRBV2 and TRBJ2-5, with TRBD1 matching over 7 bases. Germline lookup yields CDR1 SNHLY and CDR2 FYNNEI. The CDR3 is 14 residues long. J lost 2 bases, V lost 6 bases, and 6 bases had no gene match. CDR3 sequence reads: CASRGGNWQETQYF. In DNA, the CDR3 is TGTGCCAGCAGAGGGGGCAATTGGCAAGAGACCCAGTACTTC.

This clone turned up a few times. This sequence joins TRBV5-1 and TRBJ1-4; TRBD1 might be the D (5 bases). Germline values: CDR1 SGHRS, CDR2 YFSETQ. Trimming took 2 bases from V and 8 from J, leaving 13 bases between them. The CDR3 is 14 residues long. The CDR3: CASSLTQGWEKLFF. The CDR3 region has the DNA TGCGCCAGCAGCTTAACCCAGGGATGGGAAAAACTGTTTTTT.

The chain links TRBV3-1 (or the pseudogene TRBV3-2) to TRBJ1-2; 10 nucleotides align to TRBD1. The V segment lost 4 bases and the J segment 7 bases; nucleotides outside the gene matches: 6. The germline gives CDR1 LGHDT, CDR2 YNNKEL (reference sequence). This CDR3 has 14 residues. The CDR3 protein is CASSPGTGVGGYTF. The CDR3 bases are TGTGCCAGCAGCCCGGGGACAGGGGTGGGTGGCTACACCTTC.

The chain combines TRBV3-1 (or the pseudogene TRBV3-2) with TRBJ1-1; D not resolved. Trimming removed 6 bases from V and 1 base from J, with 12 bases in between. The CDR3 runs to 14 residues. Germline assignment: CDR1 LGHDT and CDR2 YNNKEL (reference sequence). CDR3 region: CASRAPGQNTEAFF. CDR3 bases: TGTGCCAGCAGGGCCCCAGGCCAGAACACTGAAGCTTTCTTT.

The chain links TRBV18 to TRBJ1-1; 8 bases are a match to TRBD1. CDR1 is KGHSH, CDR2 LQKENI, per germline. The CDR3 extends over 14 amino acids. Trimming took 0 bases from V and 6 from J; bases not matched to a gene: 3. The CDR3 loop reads CASSPPGQGSEAFF. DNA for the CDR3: TGTGCCAGCTCACCACCAGGACAGGGATCTGAAGCTTTCTTT.

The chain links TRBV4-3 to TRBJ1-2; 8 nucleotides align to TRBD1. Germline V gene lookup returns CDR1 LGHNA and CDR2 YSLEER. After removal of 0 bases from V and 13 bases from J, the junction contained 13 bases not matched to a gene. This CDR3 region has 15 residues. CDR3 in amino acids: CASSQEWPRGPMATF. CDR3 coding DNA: TGCGCCAGCAGCCAAGAGTGGCCCAGGGGGCCAATGGCCACCTTC.

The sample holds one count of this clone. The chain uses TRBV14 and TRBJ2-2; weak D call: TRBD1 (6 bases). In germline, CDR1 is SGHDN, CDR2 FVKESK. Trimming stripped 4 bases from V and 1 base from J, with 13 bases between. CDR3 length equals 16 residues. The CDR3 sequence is CASSPRTAENTGELFF. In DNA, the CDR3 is TGTGCCAGCAGCCCCCGGACAGCCGAGAACACCGGGGAGCTGTTTTTT.